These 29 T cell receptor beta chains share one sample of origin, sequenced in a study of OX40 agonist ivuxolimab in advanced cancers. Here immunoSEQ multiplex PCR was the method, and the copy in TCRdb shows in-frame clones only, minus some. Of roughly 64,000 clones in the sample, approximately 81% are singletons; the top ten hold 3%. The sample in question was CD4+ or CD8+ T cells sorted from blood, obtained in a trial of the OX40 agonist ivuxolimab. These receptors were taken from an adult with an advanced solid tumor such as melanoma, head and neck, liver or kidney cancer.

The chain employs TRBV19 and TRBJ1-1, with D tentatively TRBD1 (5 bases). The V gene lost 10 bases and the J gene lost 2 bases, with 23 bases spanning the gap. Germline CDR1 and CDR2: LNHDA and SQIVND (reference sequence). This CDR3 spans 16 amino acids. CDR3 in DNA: TGTGCCACTCTGAGCGGTAGGGGTATCGGTAACACTGAAGCTTTCTTT. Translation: CATLSGRGIGNTEAFF.

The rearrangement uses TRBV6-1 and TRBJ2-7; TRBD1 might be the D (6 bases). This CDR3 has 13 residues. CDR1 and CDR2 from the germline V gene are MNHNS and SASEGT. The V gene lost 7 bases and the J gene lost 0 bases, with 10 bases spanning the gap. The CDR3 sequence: CASTRDTSYEQYF. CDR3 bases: TGTGCCAGCACCCGGGACACCTCCTACGAGCAGTACTTC.

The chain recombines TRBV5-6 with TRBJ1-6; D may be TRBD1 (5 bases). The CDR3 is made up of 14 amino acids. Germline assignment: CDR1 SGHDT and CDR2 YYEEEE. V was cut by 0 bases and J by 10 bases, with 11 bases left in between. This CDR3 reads CASSLGGVFSPLHF. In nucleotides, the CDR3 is TGTGCCAGCAGCTTGGGAGGGGTGTTCTCACCCCTCCACTTT.

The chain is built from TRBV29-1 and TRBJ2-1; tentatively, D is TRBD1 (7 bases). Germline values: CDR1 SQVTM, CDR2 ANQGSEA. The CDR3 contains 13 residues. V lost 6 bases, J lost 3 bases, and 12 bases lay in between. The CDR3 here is CSVEGQFYNEQFF. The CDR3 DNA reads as TGCAGCGTGGAGGGACAGTTCTACAATGAGCAGTTCTTC.

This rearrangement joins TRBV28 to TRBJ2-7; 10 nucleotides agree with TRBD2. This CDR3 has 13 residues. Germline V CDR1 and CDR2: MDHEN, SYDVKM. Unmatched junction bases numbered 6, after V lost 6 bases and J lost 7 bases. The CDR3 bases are TGTGCCAGCAGAAACCCTAGCGGGAGTGAGCAGTACTTC. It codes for CASRNPSGSEQYF.

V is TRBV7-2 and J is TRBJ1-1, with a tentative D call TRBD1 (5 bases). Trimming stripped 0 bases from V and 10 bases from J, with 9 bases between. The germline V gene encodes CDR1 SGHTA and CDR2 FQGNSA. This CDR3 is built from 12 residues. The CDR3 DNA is TGTGCCAGCAGCTTAGCAGGGGCCAGAGCTTTCTTT. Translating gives CASSLAGARAFF.

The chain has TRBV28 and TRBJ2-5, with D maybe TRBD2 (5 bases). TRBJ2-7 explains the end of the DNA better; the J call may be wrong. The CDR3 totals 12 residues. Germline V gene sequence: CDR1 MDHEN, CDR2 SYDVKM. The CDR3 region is CASSSGGYEQYF. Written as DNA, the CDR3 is TGTGCCAGCAGTTCCGGAGGCTACGAGCAGTACTTC.

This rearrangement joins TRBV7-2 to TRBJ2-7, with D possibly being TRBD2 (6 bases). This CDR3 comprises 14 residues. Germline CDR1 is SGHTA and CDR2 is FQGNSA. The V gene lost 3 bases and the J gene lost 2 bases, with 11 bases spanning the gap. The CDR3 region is CASSLGEETYEQYF. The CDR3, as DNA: TGTGCCAGCAGCTTGGGGGAGGAGACCTACGAGCAGTACTTC.

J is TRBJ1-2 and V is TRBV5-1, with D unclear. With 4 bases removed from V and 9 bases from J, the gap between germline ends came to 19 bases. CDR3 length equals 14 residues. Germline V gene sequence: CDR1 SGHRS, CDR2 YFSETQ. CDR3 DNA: TGCGCCAGCAGCCCTACCCGGAGTACAGTAAGCTACACCTTC. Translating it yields CASSPTRSTVSYTF.

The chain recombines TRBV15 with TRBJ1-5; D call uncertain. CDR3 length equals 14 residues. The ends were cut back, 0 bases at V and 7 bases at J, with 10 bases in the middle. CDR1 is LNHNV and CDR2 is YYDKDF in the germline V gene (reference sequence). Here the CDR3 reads CATSREGIAQPQHF. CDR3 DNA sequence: TGTGCCACCAGCAGAGAAGGAATCGCCCAGCCCCAGCATTTT.

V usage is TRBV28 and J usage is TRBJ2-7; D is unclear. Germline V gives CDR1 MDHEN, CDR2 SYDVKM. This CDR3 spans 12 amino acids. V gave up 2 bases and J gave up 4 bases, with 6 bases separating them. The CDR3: CASSLRKYEQYF. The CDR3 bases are TGTGCCAGCAGTTTAAGGAAATACGAGCAGTACTTC.

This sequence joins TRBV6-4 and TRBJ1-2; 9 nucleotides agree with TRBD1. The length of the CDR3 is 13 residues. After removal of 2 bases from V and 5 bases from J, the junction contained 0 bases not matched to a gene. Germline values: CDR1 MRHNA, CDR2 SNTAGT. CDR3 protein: CASSDGQGYGYTF. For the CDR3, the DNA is TGTGCCAGCAGTGACGGACAGGGGTATGGCTACACCTTC.

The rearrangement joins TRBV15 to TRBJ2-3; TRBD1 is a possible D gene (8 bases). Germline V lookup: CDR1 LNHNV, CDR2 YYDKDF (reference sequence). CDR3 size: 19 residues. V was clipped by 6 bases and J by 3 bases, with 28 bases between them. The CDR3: CATRQTHGEDREGTDTQYF. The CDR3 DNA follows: TGTGCCACCAGGCAAACCCACGGGGAGGACAGGGAGGGAACAGATACGCAGTATTTT.

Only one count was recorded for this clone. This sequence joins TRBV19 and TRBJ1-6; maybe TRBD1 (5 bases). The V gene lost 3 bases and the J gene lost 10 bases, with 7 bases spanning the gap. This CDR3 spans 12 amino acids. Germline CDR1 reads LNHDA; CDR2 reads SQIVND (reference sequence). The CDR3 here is CASSIGGSPLHF. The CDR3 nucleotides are TGTGCCAGTAGTATCGGGGGGTCACCCCTCCACTTT.

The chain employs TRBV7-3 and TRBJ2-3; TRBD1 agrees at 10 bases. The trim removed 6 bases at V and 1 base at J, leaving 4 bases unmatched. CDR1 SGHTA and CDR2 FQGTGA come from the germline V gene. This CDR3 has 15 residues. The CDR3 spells CASSLGQGRTDTQYF. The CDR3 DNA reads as TGTGCCAGCAGTTTGGGACAGGGGCGCACAGATACGCAGTATTTT.

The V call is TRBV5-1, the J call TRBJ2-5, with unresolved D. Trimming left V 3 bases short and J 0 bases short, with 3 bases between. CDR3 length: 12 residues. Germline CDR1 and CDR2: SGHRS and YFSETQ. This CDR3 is CASSSNQETQYF. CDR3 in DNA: TGCGCCAGCAGCTCAAACCAAGAGACCCAGTACTTC.

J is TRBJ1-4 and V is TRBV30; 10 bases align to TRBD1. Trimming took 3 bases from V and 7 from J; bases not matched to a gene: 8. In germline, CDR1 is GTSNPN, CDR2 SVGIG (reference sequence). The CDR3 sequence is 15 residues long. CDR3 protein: CAWSARGQGGEKLFF. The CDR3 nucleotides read TGTGCCTGGAGCGCTCGCGGACAGGGGGGTGAAAAACTGTTTTTT.

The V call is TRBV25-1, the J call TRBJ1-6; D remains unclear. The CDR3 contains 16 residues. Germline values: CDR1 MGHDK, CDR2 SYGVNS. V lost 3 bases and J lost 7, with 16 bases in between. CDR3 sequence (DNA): TGTGCCAGCAGTGATTCGGGAGGGCTTGGGAATTCACCCCTCCACTTT. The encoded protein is CASSDSGGLGNSPLHF.

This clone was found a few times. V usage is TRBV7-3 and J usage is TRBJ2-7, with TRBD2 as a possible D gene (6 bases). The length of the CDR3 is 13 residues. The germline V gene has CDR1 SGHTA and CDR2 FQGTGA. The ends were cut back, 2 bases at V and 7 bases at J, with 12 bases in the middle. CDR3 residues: CASSLGGAGEQYF. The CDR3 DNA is TGTGCCAGCAGCTTAGGAGGGGCGGGAGAGCAGTACTTC.

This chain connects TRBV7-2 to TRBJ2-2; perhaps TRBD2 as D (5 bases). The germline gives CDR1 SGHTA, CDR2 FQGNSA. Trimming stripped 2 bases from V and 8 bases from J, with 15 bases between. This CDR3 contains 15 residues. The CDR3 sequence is CASSLLRASVGELFF. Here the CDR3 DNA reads TGTGCCAGCAGCTTATTGAGGGCATCCGTTGGGGAGCTGTTTTTT.

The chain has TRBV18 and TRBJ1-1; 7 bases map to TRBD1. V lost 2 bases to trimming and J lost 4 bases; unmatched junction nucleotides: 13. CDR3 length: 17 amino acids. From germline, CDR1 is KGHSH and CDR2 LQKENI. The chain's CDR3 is CASSPGQASPAGTEAFF. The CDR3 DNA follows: TGTGCCAGCTCACCAGGACAGGCCTCCCCCGCAGGCACTGAAGCTTTCTTT.

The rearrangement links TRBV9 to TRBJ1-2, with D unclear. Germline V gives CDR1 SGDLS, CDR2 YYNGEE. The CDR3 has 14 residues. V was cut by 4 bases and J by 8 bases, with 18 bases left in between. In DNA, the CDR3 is TGTGCCAGCAGCCCCTTAGAGGGAGGCGACGGCTACACCTTC. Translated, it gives CASSPLEGGDGYTF. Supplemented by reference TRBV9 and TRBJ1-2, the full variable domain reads DSGVTQTPKHLITATGQRVTLRCSPRSGDLSVYWYQQSLDQGLQFLIQYYNGEERAKGNILERFSAQQFPDLHSELNLSSLELGDSALYFCASSPLEGGDGYTFGSGTRLTVV.

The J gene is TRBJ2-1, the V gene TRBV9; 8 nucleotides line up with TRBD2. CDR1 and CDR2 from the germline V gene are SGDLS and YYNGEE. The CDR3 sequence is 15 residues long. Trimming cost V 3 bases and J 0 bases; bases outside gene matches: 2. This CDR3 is CASSGSGSSYNEQFF. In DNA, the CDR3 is TGTGCCAGCAGCGGGAGCGGGAGCTCCTACAATGAGCAGTTCTTC.

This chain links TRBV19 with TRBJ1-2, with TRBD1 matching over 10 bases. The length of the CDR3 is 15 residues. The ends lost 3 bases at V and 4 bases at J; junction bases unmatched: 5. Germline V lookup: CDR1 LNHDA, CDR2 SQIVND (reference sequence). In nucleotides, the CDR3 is TGTGCCAGTAGTATCGACGGGACAGGGGTCTATGGCTACACCTTC. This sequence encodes CASSIDGTGVYGYTF. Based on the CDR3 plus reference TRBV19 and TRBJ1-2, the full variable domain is DGGITQSPKYLFRKEGQNVTLSCEQNLNHDAMYWYRQDPGQGLRLIYYSQIVNDFQKGDIAEGYSVSREKKESFPLTVTSAQKNPTAFYLCASSIDGTGVYGYTFGSGTRLTVV.

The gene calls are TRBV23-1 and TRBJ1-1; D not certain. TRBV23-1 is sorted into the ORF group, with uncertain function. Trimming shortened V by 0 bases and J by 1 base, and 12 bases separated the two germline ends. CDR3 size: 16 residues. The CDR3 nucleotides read TGCGCCAGCAGTCAATCGTCCCGGCAGCCGAACACTGAAGCTTTCTTT. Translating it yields CASSQSSRQPNTEAFF.

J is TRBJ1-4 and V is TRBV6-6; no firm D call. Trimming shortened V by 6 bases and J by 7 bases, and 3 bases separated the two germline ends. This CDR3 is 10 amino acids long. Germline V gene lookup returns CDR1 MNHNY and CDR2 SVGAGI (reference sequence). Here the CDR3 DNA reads TGTGCCAGCAGCGCTGAAAAACTGTTTTTT. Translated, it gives CASSAEKLFF.

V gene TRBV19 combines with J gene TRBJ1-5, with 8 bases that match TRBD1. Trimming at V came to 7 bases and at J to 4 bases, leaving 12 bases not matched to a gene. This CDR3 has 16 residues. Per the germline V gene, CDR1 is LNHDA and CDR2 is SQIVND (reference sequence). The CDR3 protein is CASTPGDRRMNQPQHF. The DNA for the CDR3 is TGTGCCAGTACTCCTGGGGACAGGAGGATGAATCAGCCCCAGCATTTT.

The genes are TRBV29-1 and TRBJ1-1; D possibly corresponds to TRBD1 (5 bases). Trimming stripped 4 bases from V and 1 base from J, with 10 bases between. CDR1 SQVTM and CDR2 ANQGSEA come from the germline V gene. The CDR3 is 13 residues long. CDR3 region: CSVAEGRNTEAFF. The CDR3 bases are TGCAGCGTTGCAGAGGGGAGGAACACTGAAGCTTTCTTT.

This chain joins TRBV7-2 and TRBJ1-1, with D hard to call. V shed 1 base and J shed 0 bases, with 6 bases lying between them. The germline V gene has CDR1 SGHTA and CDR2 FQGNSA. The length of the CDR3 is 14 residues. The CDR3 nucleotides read TGTGCCAGCAGCTTAGAACATATGAACACTGAAGCTTTCTTT. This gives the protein CASSLEHMNTEAFF.